The clone carrying this T cell receptor beta chain was observed a few times. Its specificity is unknown. Clones were read by immunoSEQ multiplex PCR, and TCRdb kept only the in-frame ones, dropping some. The sample records around 3,000 clones, 70% to 80% being singletons. V shed 4 bases and J 7 bases; nucleotides not matched to a gene: 8. In germline, CDR1 is LGHDT, CDR2 YNNKEL (reference sequence). This CDR3 contains 15 residues. This sample was taken from a study of T cells in tumors after PD-1 blockade. Notes on the study in general: Blood contained 35% to 50% of the tumor's TCR clonotypes.

Described time point: first of two post-therapy site-matched biopsies roughly 2 months apart. The rearrangement links TRBV3-1 (or the pseudogene TRBV3-2) to TRBJ1-5, with 9 bases lining up with TRBD1. The sequence was collected from a human donor with basal cell carcinoma. The source was tumor tissue, collected after anti-PD-1 treatment. The CDR3 loop reads CASSLGTGSQQPQHF. The CDR3, as DNA: TGTGCCAGCAGCCTCGGGACAGGGAGTCAACAGCCCCAGCATTTT.